One sample yielded the 16 T cell receptor beta chains listed below, sequenced in a study of CD8+ T cells in alopecia areata. Treatment here: oral pan-JAK inhibitor, 5-10 mg twice daily. Extracted RNA was reverse transcribed into cDNA, the sequencing template. Only in-frame clones appear in the TCRdb table, and some are missing; sequencing was by immunoSEQ multiplex PCR. The data show approximately 180,000 clones, 50% to 70% seen once. Sequenced here: CD4+ T cells sorted from blood, sampled between weeks 47 and 50, from a patient treated with tofacitinib. These receptors came from a human donor with alopecia areata.

This clone was detected only a few times. The rearrangement uses TRBV30 and TRBJ2-7; possible D gene TRBD2, 5 bases. From germline, CDR1 is GTSNPN and CDR2 SVGIG (reference sequence). The ends were cut back, 5 bases at V and 5 bases at J, with 16 bases in the middle. CDR3 length: 13 amino acids. The chain's CDR3 is CAWGRGFKDEQYF. Here the CDR3 DNA reads TGTGCCTGGGGACGAGGGTTTAAAGACGAGCAGTACTTC.

This rearrangement joins TRBV7-2 to TRBJ2-5; 7 bases are a match to TRBD2. The tail of the sequence fits TRBJ2-7 better, so the J call may be wrong. CDR1 is SGHTA, CDR2 FQGNSA, per germline. The CDR3 has 15 amino acids. The CDR3 is CASSSRGSGAYEQYF. The DNA for the CDR3 is TGTGCCAGCAGCTCAAGGGGAAGCGGGGCCTACGAGCAGTACTTC.

This clone has a handful of counts. The rearrangement uses TRBV30 and TRBJ1-1; D unresolved. Germline V gene sequence: CDR1 GTSNPN, CDR2 SVGIG (reference sequence). The V gene lost 0 bases and the J gene lost 0 bases, with 5 bases spanning the gap. The CDR3 spans 13 residues. CDR3 sequence: CAWSVQMNTEAFF. CDR3 nucleotide sequence: TGTGCCTGGAGTGTACAGATGAACACTGAAGCTTTCTTT.

The chain couples TRBV27 to TRBJ1-1, with TRBD1 matching over 8 bases. Germline CDR1 is MNHEY and CDR2 is SMNVEV (reference sequence). With V trimmed by 6 bases and J by 0 bases, 6 bases remained unmatched. The CDR3 is made up of 15 amino acids. CDR3 nucleotide sequence: TGTGCCAGCAGGCATAGGGACAGGATGAACACTGAAGCTTTCTTT. It is translated as CASRHRDRMNTEAFF.

CDR3 nucleotide sequence: TGTGCCAGCAGCCCCCAACGGAGGGATACGCAGTATTTT. It codes for CASSPQRRDTQYF. The V gene is TRBV5-8, the J gene TRBJ2-3; possibly TRBD2 for D (5 bases). The CDR3 runs 13 residues. Trimming pared 4 bases from V and 6 bases from J, leaving 12 bases between. In germline, CDR1 is SGHTS, CDR2 YDEGEE.

The V and J genes are TRBV30 and TRBJ1-2; TRBD1 aligns across 7 bases. This CDR3 is built from 13 residues. J lost 7 bases, V lost 0 bases, and 5 bases had no gene match. The germline gives CDR1 GTSNPN, CDR2 SVGIG (reference sequence). The CDR3 coding sequence is TGTGCCTGGAGTGTACCTCAGGGGGGTGGCTACACCTTC. Its translation: CAWSVPQGGGYTF.

In DNA form, the CDR3 reads TGTGCCAGCAGCACAACATTGGGTGGGGGCGTCTATGGCTACACCTTC. It is translated as CASSTTLGGGVYGYTF. V is TRBV7-8 and J is TRBJ1-2, with D perhaps matching TRBD1 (6 bases). Looked up from germline, CDR1 is SGHVS and CDR2 is FQNEAQ. This CDR3 region has 16 residues. Trimming pared 5 bases from V and 4 bases from J, leaving 20 bases between.

A few counts support this clone. The V gene is TRBV6-1, the J gene TRBJ2-7, with unresolved D. The CDR3 loop spans 12 amino acids. Trimming removed 1 base at V and 4 bases at J, with 5 bases between. Germline loops: CDR1 MNHNS, CDR2 SASEGT. The CDR3 region is CASSEGGYEQYF. In DNA, the CDR3 is TGTGCCAGCAGTGAAGGTGGATACGAGCAGTACTTC.

V is TRBV30 and J is TRBJ1-2; maybe TRBD1 (5 bases). The germline gives CDR1 GTSNPN, CDR2 SVGIG (reference sequence). Trimming shortened V by 4 bases and J by 2 bases, and 11 bases separated the two germline ends. The CDR3 is 13 residues long. CDR3 sequence (DNA): TGTGCCTGGAAAAGGGGACCCAACTATGGCTACACCTTC. It translates to CAWKRGPNYGYTF. Using reference TRBV30 and TRBJ1-2 for the parts outside the CDR3, the full variable domain is SQTIHQWPATLVQPVGSPLSLECTVEGTSNPNLYWYRQAAGRGLQLLFYSVGIGQISSEVPQNLSASRPQDRQFILSSKKLLLSDSGFYLCAWKRGPNYGYTFGSGTRLTVV.

The chain has TRBV27 and TRBJ1-4, with D unresolved. CDR3 size: 14 residues. Germline V gene lookup returns CDR1 MNHEY and CDR2 SMNVEV (reference sequence). V shed 4 bases and J shed 6 bases, with 12 bases lying between them. This chain's CDR3 is CASSWQAFDEKLFF. CDR3 coding DNA: TGTGCCAGCAGTTGGCAGGCGTTTGATGAAAAACTGTTTTTT.

The table lists this clone with a few counts. The J gene is TRBJ1-2, the V gene TRBV15; perhaps TRBD1 as D (5 bases). The CDR3 length is 17 residues. Germline CDR1 is LNHNV and CDR2 is YYDKDF (reference sequence). V lost 1 base to trimming and J lost 4 bases, with 19 bases between them. CDR3 in DNA: TGTGCCACCAGCAGAGTGGTTGTTGCAGGGTCTACCTATGGCTACACCTTC. It specifies CATSRVVVAGSTYGYTF.

J is TRBJ1-1 and V is TRBV30; D not resolved. The CDR3 length is 14 residues. Germline V gene lookup returns CDR1 GTSNPN and CDR2 SVGIG (reference sequence). V was clipped by 3 bases and J by 8 bases, with 19 bases between them. The DNA of the CDR3 is TGTGCCTGGAGCGAAGCCTGGTCACAAAGGGAAGCTTTCTTT. Its protein product is CAWSEAWSQREAFF.

The chain links TRBV6-1 to TRBJ1-6, with TRBD1 as a possible D gene (5 bases). Trimming shortened V by 2 bases and J by 10 bases, and 15 bases separated the two germline ends. CDR1 and CDR2 from the germline V gene are MNHNS and SASEGT. The CDR3 is 15 residues long. The CDR3 sequence: CASSETWGSESPLHF. The CDR3, as DNA: TGTGCCAGCAGTGAAACGTGGGGGTCGGAATCACCCCTCCACTTT.

This clone was observed a handful of times. This chain links TRBV5-4 with TRBJ2-6; no clear D. This CDR3 is 15 amino acids long. Between the trimmed V and J ends, which lost 7 bases and 1 base, there was a span of 12 bases. Germline V gives CDR1 SGHNT, CDR2 YYREEE (reference sequence). The CDR3, as DNA: TGTGCCAGCGGCTCGTGGGGATCTGGGGCCAACGTCCTGACTTTC. Protein: CASGSWGSGANVLTF.

V usage is TRBV30 and J usage is TRBJ2-7, with TRBD1 as a possible D gene (5 bases). CDR3 size: 11 residues. CDR1 is GTSNPN, CDR2 SVGIG, per germline (reference sequence). Between the trimmed V and J ends, which lost 4 bases and 7 bases, there was a span of 11 bases. As DNA, the CDR3 is TGTGCCTGGAAATTAGGGGTAGAGCAGTACTTC. Its translation is CAWKLGVEQYF. The full variable domain, rest sourced from reference TRBV30 and TRBJ2-7, is SQTIHQWPATLVQPVGSPLSLECTVEGTSNPNLYWYRQAAGRGLQLLFYSVGIGQISSEVPQNLSASRPQDRQFILSSKKLLLSDSGFYLCAWKLGVEQYFGPGTRLTVT.

V is TRBV2 and J is TRBJ1-6; D is perhaps TRBD1 (6 bases). The CDR3 runs 17 residues. Germline assignment: CDR1 SNHLY and CDR2 FYNNEI. V lost 3 bases to trimming and J lost 7 bases, with 19 bases between them. The CDR3 protein is CASSDLGPRTANSPLHF. As DNA, the CDR3 is TGTGCCAGCAGTGATTTGGGGCCGAGGACAGCGAATTCACCCCTCCACTTT.